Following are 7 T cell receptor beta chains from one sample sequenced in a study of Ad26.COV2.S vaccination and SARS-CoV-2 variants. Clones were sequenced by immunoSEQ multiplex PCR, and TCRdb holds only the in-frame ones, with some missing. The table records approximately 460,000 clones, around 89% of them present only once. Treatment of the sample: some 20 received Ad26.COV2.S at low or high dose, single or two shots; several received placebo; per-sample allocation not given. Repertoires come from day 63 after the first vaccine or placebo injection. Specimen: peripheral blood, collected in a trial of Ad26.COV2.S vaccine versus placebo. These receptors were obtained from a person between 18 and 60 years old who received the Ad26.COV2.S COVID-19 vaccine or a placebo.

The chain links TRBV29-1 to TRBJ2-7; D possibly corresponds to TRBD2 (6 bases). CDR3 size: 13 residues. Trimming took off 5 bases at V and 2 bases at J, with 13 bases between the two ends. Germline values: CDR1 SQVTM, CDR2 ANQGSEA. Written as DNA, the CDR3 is TGCAGCGTTACCGGGACGGGAGCCTACGAGCAGTACTTC. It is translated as CSVTGTGAYEQYF.

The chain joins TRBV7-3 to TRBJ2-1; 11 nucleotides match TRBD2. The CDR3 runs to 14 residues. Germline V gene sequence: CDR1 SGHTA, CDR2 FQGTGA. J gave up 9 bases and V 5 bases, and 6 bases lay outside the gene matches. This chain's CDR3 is CASSRSGRVSEQFF. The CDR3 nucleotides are TGTGCCAGCAGCCGTAGCGGGAGGGTTAGTGAGCAGTTCTTC.

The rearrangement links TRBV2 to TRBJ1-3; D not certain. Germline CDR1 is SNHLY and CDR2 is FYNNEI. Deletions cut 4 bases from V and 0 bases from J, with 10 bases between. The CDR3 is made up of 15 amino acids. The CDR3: CASSVYELSGNTIYF. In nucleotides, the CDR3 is TGTGCCAGCAGTGTATACGAACTCTCTGGAAACACCATATATTTT.

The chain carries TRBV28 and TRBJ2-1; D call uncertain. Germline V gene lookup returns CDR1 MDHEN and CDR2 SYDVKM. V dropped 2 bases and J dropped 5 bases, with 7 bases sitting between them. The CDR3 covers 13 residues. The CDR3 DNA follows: TGTGCCAGCAGTTTAGGCCAAAACAATGAGCAGTTCTTC. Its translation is CASSLGQNNEQFF.

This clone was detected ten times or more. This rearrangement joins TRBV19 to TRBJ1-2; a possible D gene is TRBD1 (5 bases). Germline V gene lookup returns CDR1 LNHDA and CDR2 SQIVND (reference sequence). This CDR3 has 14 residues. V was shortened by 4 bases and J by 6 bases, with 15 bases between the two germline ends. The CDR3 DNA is TGTGCCAGTAGTAGGTGGGGAGGGGCGAATGGCTACACCTTC. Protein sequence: CASSRWGGANGYTF.

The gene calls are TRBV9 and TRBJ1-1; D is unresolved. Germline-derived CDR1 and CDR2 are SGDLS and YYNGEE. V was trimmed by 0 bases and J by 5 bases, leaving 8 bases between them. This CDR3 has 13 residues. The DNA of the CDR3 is TGTGCCAGCAGCGTAGCTGGGCGTACTGAAGCTTTCTTT. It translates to CASSVAGRTEAFF.

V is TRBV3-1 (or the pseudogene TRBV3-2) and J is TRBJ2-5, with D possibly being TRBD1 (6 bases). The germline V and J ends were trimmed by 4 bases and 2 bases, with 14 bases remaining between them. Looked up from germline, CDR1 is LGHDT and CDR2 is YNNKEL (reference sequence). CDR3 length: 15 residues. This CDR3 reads CASSRKQGTQETQYF. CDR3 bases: TGTGCCAGCAGCCGAAAACAGGGTACACAAGAGACCCAGTACTTC.